Each of the 25 T cell receptor beta chains below was sequenced from the same sample in a study of shared T cell receptors in the human thymus. The data were produced by immunoSEQ multiplex PCR, yet TCRdb's version contains in-frame clones alone and is incomplete. The sample includes about 660,000 clones, 85% to 90% of them seen just once. This sample also belongs to another study, concerning human thymus T cells.

Sample: thymocytes. The receptors shown here come from a boy under three years old with a congenital heart defect.

The V and J genes are TRBV2 and TRBJ2-2, with 8 bases lining up with TRBD2. There are 17 residues in the CDR3. In germline, CDR1 is SNHLY, CDR2 FYNNEI. Trimming at V came to 3 bases and at J to 8 bases, leaving 14 bases not matched to a gene. The CDR3 here is CASSDPGRAHFGGELFF. CDR3 DNA sequence: TGTGCCAGCAGTGACCCCGGGAGGGCCCATTTTGGGGGGGAGCTGTTTTTT.

CDR3 sequence reads: CASSPWDIHEQFF. The CDR3 DNA reads TGTGCCAGCAGCCCCTGGGACATTCATGAGCAGTTCTTC. The rearrangement uses TRBV11-2 and TRBJ2-1, with D possibly being TRBD1 (6 bases). The V gene lost 5 bases and the J gene lost 8 bases, with 13 bases spanning the gap. Germline assignment: CDR1 SGHAT and CDR2 FQNNGV. The CDR3 spans 13 residues.

The V and J genes are TRBV5-1 and TRBJ1-1, with 10 bases that match TRBD1. The germline gives CDR1 SGHRS, CDR2 YFSETQ. This CDR3 region has 13 residues. V lost 7 bases to trimming and J lost 5 bases; unmatched junction nucleotides: 5. The CDR3 region has the DNA TGCGCCAGCTCGACAGGGGGCAGGACTGAAGCTTTCTTT. It specifies CASSTGGRTEAFF.

J is TRBJ2-7 and V is TRBV10-3; 7 bases agree with TRBD1. The CDR3 extends over 14 amino acids. In germline, CDR1 is ENHRY, CDR2 SYGVKD. Unmatched junction bases numbered 9, after V lost 10 bases and J lost 0 bases. CDR3 bases: TGTGCCAAGGCCACGAGGGACAGCTCCTACGAGCAGTACTTC. This encodes CAKATRDSSYEQYF.

The rearrangement joins TRBV7-9 to TRBJ1-5, with no clear D. V lost 6 bases, J lost 7 bases, and 13 bases lay in between. The CDR3 covers 13 residues. CDR1 is SEHNR, CDR2 FQNEAQ, per germline (reference sequence). Written as DNA, the CDR3 is TGTGCCAGCAGGGCTGGGCCGGCCCAGCCCCAGCATTTT. This gives the protein CASRAGPAQPQHF.

CDR3 region: CASSQDRSYEQYF. In nucleotides, the CDR3 is TGCGCCAGCAGCCAAGATCGCTCCTACGAGCAGTACTTC. The chain has TRBV4-3 and TRBJ2-7; D unclear. V lost 0 bases, J lost 0 bases, and 3 bases lay in between. Germline CDR1 is LGHNA and CDR2 is YSLEER. The CDR3 sequence is 13 residues long.

The genes are TRBV4-1 and TRBJ2-3; possibly TRBD2 for D (6 bases). The CDR3 contains 19 residues. CDR1 is MGHRA, CDR2 YSYEKL, per germline. Between the trimmed V and J ends, which lost 1 base and 1 base, there was a span of 21 bases. CDR3 sequence (DNA): TGCGCCAGCAGCCAAGTGTGGGGCGTAGCGGAAAGACGCACAGATACGCAGTATTTT. It codes for CASSQVWGVAERRTDTQYF.

This clone was detected a few times. The chain has TRBV5-4 and TRBJ2-7; tentative D call: TRBD1 (5 bases). The CDR3 loop spans 17 amino acids. V was cut by 3 bases and J by 3 bases, with 22 bases left in between. CDR1 and CDR2 from the germline V gene are SGHNT and YYREEE (reference sequence). The CDR3 nucleotides read TGTGCCAGCAGCTCCAGGTTCAGTGACAGATACGGCTACGAGCAGTACTTC. Protein sequence: CASSSRFSDRYGYEQYF.

The V gene is TRBV4-3, the J gene TRBJ2-6; 7 bases agree with TRBD1. V lost 1 base to trimming and J lost 1 base; unmatched junction nucleotides: 10. Germline V gene lookup returns CDR1 LGHNA and CDR2 YSLEER. The CDR3 has 19 amino acids. The CDR3 bases are TGCGCCAGCAGCCAAGGTGAGACAGGGTTAGTTTCTGGGGCCAACGTCCTGACTTTC. Residues: CASSQGETGLVSGANVLTF.

This clone has only one observation. V usage is TRBV15 and J usage is TRBJ1-5; D is unresolved. The CDR3 loop spans 13 amino acids. The germline gives CDR1 LNHNV, CDR2 YYDKDF (reference sequence). Between the trimmed V and J ends, which lost 4 bases and 2 bases, there was a span of 6 bases. The CDR3 loop reads CATSNRGNQPQHF. The CDR3 DNA is TGTGCCACCAGCAATCGGGGCAATCAGCCCCAGCATTTT.

This chain uses TRBV4-3 with TRBJ2-2, with 7 bases lining up with TRBD1. The CDR3 is made up of 16 amino acids. The V segment lost 2 bases and the J segment 4 bases; nucleotides outside the gene matches: 7. CDR1 LGHNA and CDR2 YSLEER come from the germline V gene. CDR3 DNA: TGCGCCAGCAGCCAAAACAGGGGATGGGGCACCGGGGAGCTGTTTTTT. Translating it yields CASSQNRGWGTGELFF.

The chain combines TRBV4-2 with TRBJ2-2; 8 bases are a match to TRBD2. The V and J ends lost 1 base and 0 bases, in that order; junction bases with no gene match: 7. The CDR3 runs to 18 residues. Per germline, CDR1 LGHNA and CDR2 YNFKEQ. The CDR3 DNA is TGTGCCAGCAGCCAAGGCACCCAAGCGGGGGCGAACACCGGGGAGCTGTTTTTT. Amino acids: CASSQGTQAGANTGELFF.

This clone was observed a single time. The chain carries TRBV28 and TRBJ1-4; D may be TRBD1 (6 bases). The CDR3 is 16 residues long. Trimming stripped 5 bases from V and 5 bases from J, with 18 bases between. CDR1 and CDR2 from the germline V gene are MDHEN and SYDVKM. The CDR3 bases are TGTGCCAGCAGTACCTCCGAGACAGGTCCGAATGAAAAACTGTTTTTT. Protein: CASSTSETGPNEKLFF.

The rearrangement uses TRBV6-1 and TRBJ2-7, with 7 bases that match TRBD1. V trimming: 4 bases; J trimming: 5 bases; junction bases outside the gene matches: 11. Looked up from germline, CDR1 is MNHNS and CDR2 is SASEGT. The CDR3 contains 15 residues. The CDR3 is CASSVPETGTHEQYF. The CDR3 DNA reads as TGTGCCAGCAGTGTCCCCGAGACAGGGACCCACGAGCAGTACTTC.

This clone came up a few times. Germline is not matched at one junction end, which may reflect a read error. This chain joins TRBV5-6 and TRBJ2-7; a possible D gene is TRBD2 (5 bases). This CDR3 has 14 amino acids. Germline-derived CDR1 and CDR2 are SGHDT and YYEEEE. The CDR3 here is CASSPLRESSEQYF. CDR3 in DNA: TGTGCCAGCAGCCCCCTGAGGGAATCCTCCGAGCAGTACTTC. The full variable domain, its missing parts supplied by reference TRBV5-6 and TRBJ2-7, is DAGVTQSPTHLIKTRGQQVTLRCSPKSGHDTVSWYQQALGQGPQFIFQYYEEEERQRGNFPDRFSGHQFPNYSSELNVNALLLGDSALYLCASSPLRESSEQYFGPGTRLTVT.

This chain joins TRBV14 and TRBJ2-7; D gene ambiguous. V lost 4 bases and J 0 bases, leaving 16 bases between the germline ends. The length of the CDR3 is 16 residues. Germline CDR1 and CDR2: SGHDN and FVKESK. This CDR3 reads CASSPPRLENSYEQYF. Written as DNA, the CDR3 is TGTGCCAGCAGCCCCCCGAGGCTAGAGAACTCCTACGAGCAGTACTTC.

The chain uses TRBV4-1 and TRBJ2-7; 9 bases fit TRBD1. Trimming at V came to 0 bases and at J to 2 bases, leaving 11 bases not matched to a gene. The germline CDR1 and CDR2 sequences are MGHRA and YSYEKL. This CDR3 has 18 amino acids. The CDR3, as DNA: TGCGCCAGCAGCCAAGAACGGACAGGGGTGTTAGGCCCCTACGAGCAGTACTTC. Translated, it gives CASSQERTGVLGPYEQYF.

The V call is TRBV2, the J call TRBJ2-3; TRBD2 matches 12 bases. CDR3 size: 15 residues. V was pared by 7 bases and J by 5 bases, with 7 bases of the junction left unmatched. Per the germline V gene, CDR1 is SNHLY and CDR2 is FYNNEI. The CDR3 DNA is TGTGCCAGCAAGCCCCTAGCGGGAGGGGGAGATACGCAGTATTTT. Residues: CASKPLAGGGDTQYF.

The chain is built from TRBV19 and TRBJ1-2; no reliable D call. The CDR3 has 13 amino acids. The V gene's germline CDR1 is LNHDA and CDR2 SQIVND (reference sequence). V shed 8 bases and J shed 5 bases, with 15 bases lying between them. CDR3 sequence reads: CASSRGNRYGYTF. The CDR3 DNA reads as TGTGCCAGTTCACGTGGTAACAGATATGGCTACACCTTC. The full variable domain, rest sourced from reference TRBV19 and TRBJ1-2, is DGGITQSPKYLFRKEGQNVTLSCEQNLNHDAMYWYRQDPGQGLRLIYYSQIVNDFQKGDIAEGYSVSREKKESFPLTVTSAQKNPTAFYLCASSRGNRYGYTFGSGTRLTVV.

This rearrangement joins TRBV9 to TRBJ2-1; 7 nucleotides align to TRBD2. The CDR3 is made up of 14 amino acids. Trimming took 3 bases from V and 7 from J; bases not matched to a gene: 7. CDR1 is SGDLS and CDR2 is YYNGEE in the germline V gene. CDR3 loop: CASSGRDGRNEQFF. CDR3 DNA: TGTGCCAGCAGCGGCCGGGACGGGAGGAATGAGCAGTTCTTC.

The chain combines TRBV4-1 with TRBJ1-5; 8 nucleotides match TRBD1. The germline V gene has CDR1 MGHRA and CDR2 YSYEKL. With 0 bases clipped from V and 5 bases from J, the junction kept 3 bases outside the gene matches. The CDR3 sequence is 15 residues long. CDR3 sequence reads: CASSQDQGAHQPQHF. The CDR3 DNA reads TGCGCCAGCAGCCAAGATCAGGGGGCGCATCAGCCCCAGCATTTT.

The CDR3 protein is CASSLAIRGGLYNEQFF. CDR3 sequence (DNA): TGTGCCAGCAGCTTAGCGATTCGAGGGGGCCTATACAATGAGCAGTTCTTC. This sequence joins TRBV7-2 and TRBJ2-1; 7 bases map to TRBD1. V lost 0 bases, J lost 4 bases, and 9 bases stayed unmatched. CDR3 length equals 17 residues. Germline V CDR1 and CDR2: SGHTA, FQGNSA.

As DNA, the CDR3 is TGTGCCAGCAGAAAAGTACGGGAGGGCCGAGATGAGCAGTTCTTC. Translated, it gives CASRKVREGRDEQFF. V and J are TRBV5-4 and TRBJ2-1; TRBD2 agrees at 8 bases. There are 15 residues in the CDR3. In germline, CDR1 is SGHNT, CDR2 YYREEE (reference sequence). Trimming at V came to 5 bases and at J to 8 bases, leaving 12 bases not matched to a gene.

CDR3 coding DNA: TGTGCCAGCAGCCCAGGCGCGGGCCTCACCGGGGAGCTGTTTTTT. This gives the protein CASSPGAGLTGELFF. V gene TRBV7-2 combines with J gene TRBJ2-2, with a possible D match to TRBD2 (5 bases). Trimming took 5 bases from V and 4 from J, leaving 14 bases between them. The CDR3 totals 15 residues. Germline V CDR1 and CDR2: SGHTA, FQGNSA.

The rearrangement links TRBV7-9 to TRBJ1-3; maybe TRBD1 (6 bases). The CDR3 has 16 amino acids. Trimming shortened V by 3 bases and J by 5 bases, and 17 bases separated the two germline ends. Per the germline V gene, CDR1 is SEHNR and CDR2 is FQNEAQ (reference sequence). CDR3 loop: CASSLKATGTRNTIYF. CDR3 nucleotide sequence: TGTGCCAGCAGCTTGAAGGCCACAGGGACGAGAAACACCATATATTTT.